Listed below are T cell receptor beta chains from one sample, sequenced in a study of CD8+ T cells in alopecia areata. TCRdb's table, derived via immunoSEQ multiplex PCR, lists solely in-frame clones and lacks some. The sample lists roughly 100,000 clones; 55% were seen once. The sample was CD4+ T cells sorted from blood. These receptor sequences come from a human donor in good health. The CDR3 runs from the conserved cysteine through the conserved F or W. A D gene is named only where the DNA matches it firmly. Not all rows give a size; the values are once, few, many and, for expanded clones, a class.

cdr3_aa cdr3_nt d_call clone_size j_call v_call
CSVGTRYEQYF TGCAGCGTTGGGACCCGATACGAGCAGTACTTC NA NA TRBJ2-7 TRBV29-1
CSVEDGRNYGYTF TGCAGCGTTGAAGATGGCAGAAACTATGGCTACACCTTC NA NA TRBJ1-2 TRBV29-1
CASSSGQGRLWDTEAFF TGTGCCAGCAGCTCAGGACAGGGTAGGTTGTGGGACACTGAAGCTTTCTTT TRBD1 NA TRBJ1-1 TRBV7-2
CSVLDRGPEYF TGCAGCGTTCTTGACAGGGGGCCAGAGTACTTC TRBD1 NA TRBJ2-7 TRBV29-1
CASSLGTSLAVEQFF TGTGCCAGCAGCTTGGGGACTAGTCTGGCGGTTGAGCAGTTCTTC TRBD2 NA TRBJ2-1 TRBV7-2
CASSPGTAGNTIYF TGCGCCAGCAGCCCGGGGACAGCCGGAAACACCATATATTTT TRBD1 NA TRBJ1-3 TRBV5-1
CASSTTTDRTYEQYF TGTGCCAGCTCAACGACCACCGACAGAACCTACGAGCAGTACTTC NA once TRBJ2-7 TRBV18
CSAWVREFDYGYTF TGCAGCGCGTGGGTCAGGGAGTTCGACTATGGCTACACCTTC NA NA TRBJ1-2 TRBV29-1
CAWYRAQLATQYF TGTGCCTGGTATCGGGCACAGCTGGCGACCCAGTACTTC NA few TRBJ2-5 TRBV30
CASSVGDRGRRETQYF TGTGCCAGCAGCGTAGGGGACAGGGGGCGCAGAGAGACCCAGTACTTC TRBD1 NA TRBJ2-5 TRBV11-2
CASSLYNSAKWDTGELFF TGTGCCAGCAGCTTATATAACTCGGCGAAATGGGACACCGGGGAGCTGTTTTTT NA once TRBJ2-2 TRBV7-8
CASSLGASGGNKETQYF TGCGCCAGCAGCTTGGGCGCTAGCGGGGGGAATAAAGAGACCCAGTACTTC TRBD2 NA TRBJ2-5 TRBV5-1
CASRDTRTVNQPQHF TGTGCCAGCAGAGATACGAGGACAGTTAATCAGCCCCAGCATTTT NA few TRBJ1-5 TRBV7-9
CASNRKVGDRGSPLHF TGTGCCAGCAACCGCAAAGTTGGGGACCGGGGTTCACCCCTCCACTTT NA few TRBJ1-6 TRBV2
CASRSGQGWTEAFF TGTGCCAGCAGATCGGGACAGGGGTGGACTGAAGCTTTCTTT TRBD1 few TRBJ1-1 TRBV28
CASSLNGRATEETQYF TGTGCCAGCAGCTTAAATGGTCGGGCGACCGAAGAGACCCAGTACTTC NA once TRBJ2-5 TRBV7-3
CASSSQELAFF TGTGCCAGCAGTTCGCAGGAATTAGCTTTCTTT NA few TRBJ1-1 TRBV28
CASSQGKGITYEQYF TGTGCCAGCAGCCAAGGGAAGGGGATCACCTACGAGCAGTACTTC NA NA TRBJ2-7 TRBV4-2
CAWSLDRGSGETQYF TGTGCCTGGAGTTTAGACAGGGGAAGCGGAGAGACCCAGTACTTC TRBD1 NA TRBJ2-5 TRBV30
CSVVSNRNTEAFF TGCAGCGTTGTAAGTAATCGGAACACTGAAGCTTTCTTT NA NA TRBJ1-1 TRBV29-1
CAWSVRWAAEAFF TGTGCCTGGAGTGTACGATGGGCGGCCGAAGCTTTCTTT NA NA TRBJ1-1 TRBV30
CSVGGRTQETQYF TGCAGCGTTGGAGGGAGGACACAAGAGACCCAGTACTTC NA NA TRBJ2-5 TRBV29-1
CASRGQKYQPQHF TGTGCCAGTAGAGGACAGAAATATCAGCCCCAGCATTTT NA few TRBJ1-5 TRBV19
CASRQGDTEAFF TGTGCCAGTCGTCAAGGGGACACTGAAGCTTTCTTT NA NA TRBJ1-1 TRBV6-6
CAWSILLQETQYF TGTGCCTGGAGTATACTTCTCCAAGAGACCCAGTACTTC NA NA TRBJ2-5 TRBV30